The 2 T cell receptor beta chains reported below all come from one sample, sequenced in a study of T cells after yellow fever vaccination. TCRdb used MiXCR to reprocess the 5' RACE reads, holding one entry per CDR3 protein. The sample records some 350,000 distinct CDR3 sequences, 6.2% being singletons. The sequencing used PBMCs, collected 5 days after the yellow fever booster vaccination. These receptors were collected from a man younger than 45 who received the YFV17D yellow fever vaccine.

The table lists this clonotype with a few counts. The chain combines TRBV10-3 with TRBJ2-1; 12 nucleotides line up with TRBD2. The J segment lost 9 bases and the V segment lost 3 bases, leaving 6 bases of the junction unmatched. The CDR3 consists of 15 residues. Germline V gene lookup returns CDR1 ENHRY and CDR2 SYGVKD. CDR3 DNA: TGTGCCATCAGTGATAGGACTAGCGGGACGGGTGAGCAGTTCTTC. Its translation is CAISDRTSGTGEQFF.

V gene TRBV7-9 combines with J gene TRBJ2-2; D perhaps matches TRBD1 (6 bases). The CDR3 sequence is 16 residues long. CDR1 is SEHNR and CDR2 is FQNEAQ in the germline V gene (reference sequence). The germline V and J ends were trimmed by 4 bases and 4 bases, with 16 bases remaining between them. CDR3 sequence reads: CASSSSRDTGTGELFF. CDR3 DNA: TGTGCCAGCAGCTCCAGCCGGGACACTGGCACCGGGGAGCTGTTTTTT.